These 27 T cell receptor beta chains were sequenced from one sample in a study of T cell changes during pregnancy in multiple sclerosis. Method: immunoSEQ multiplex PCR; TCRdb's copy keeps in-frame clones and lacks some. The top ten hold about 3.4% of the sample, which has 100,000 or so clones, about 90% seen once. This sample comprised peripheral blood, obtained in the second trimester of pregnancy. All receptors come from a female donor with multiple sclerosis, enrolled in a pregnancy study.

This chain joins TRBV19 and TRBJ1-5; a weak D match, TRBD1 (6 bases). Deletions cut 7 bases from V and 6 bases from J, with 13 bases between. The CDR3 spans 13 residues. From germline, CDR1 is LNHDA and CDR2 SQIVND (reference sequence). This CDR3 reads CASIGGPAQPQHF. The CDR3 bases are TGTGCCAGTATCGGGGGGCCCGCTCAGCCCCAGCATTTT. Full variable domain (outside the CDR3, taken from reference TRBV19 and TRBJ1-5): DGGITQSPKYLFRKEGQNVTLSCEQNLNHDAMYWYRQDPGQGLRLIYYSQIVNDFQKGDIAEGYSVSREKKESFPLTVTSAQKNPTAFYLCASIGGPAQPQHFGDGTRLSIL.

V is TRBV4-2 and J is TRBJ2-1; TRBD2 aligns across 9 bases. The junction had 8 bases not matched to a gene; V was cut back by 3 bases and J by 5 bases. This CDR3 spans 16 amino acids. From germline, CDR1 is LGHNA and CDR2 YNFKEQ. The CDR3 is CASSHPVAGADNEQFF. CDR3 nucleotide sequence: TGTGCCAGCAGCCACCCAGTAGCGGGAGCAGACAATGAGCAGTTCTTC.

This clone occurred a few times. The rearrangement joins TRBV18 to TRBJ2-7; 8 bases fit TRBD1. CDR1 is KGHSH, CDR2 LQKENI, per germline. Unmatched junction bases numbered 8, after V lost 3 bases and J lost 4 bases. The CDR3 has 15 amino acids. The CDR3 sequence: CASSPTGGTLYEQYF. CDR3 DNA sequence: TGTGCCAGCTCACCCACAGGGGGTACCCTTTACGAGCAGTACTTC.

The V call is TRBV30, the J call TRBJ1-2; 8 nucleotides match TRBD1. The CDR3 loop spans 13 amino acids. Germline CDR1 is GTSNPN and CDR2 is SVGIG (reference sequence). V shed 4 bases, J shed 4 bases, and the junction held 5 bases outside the gene matches. The CDR3 DNA reads TGTGCCTGGATCGCAGGGGGCGGCTATGGCTACACCTTC. This sequence encodes CAWIAGGGYGYTF.

The V and J genes are TRBV6-5 and TRBJ2-5, with 7 bases that match TRBD2. The CDR3 runs 13 residues. Germline trimming cut 2 bases from V and 3 bases from J; bases unmatched to any gene: 0. The germline V gene encodes CDR1 MNHEY and CDR2 SVGAGI. CDR3 loop: CASSYAGEETQYF. The CDR3 coding sequence is TGTGCCAGCAGTTACGCGGGGGAAGAGACCCAGTACTTC.

The CDR3 sequence: CASSEVGATGGKWTGELFF. CDR3 coding DNA: TGTGCCAGCAGTGAAGTTGGGGCGACAGGGGGCAAGTGGACCGGGGAGCTGTTTTTT. V and J are TRBV6-1 and TRBJ2-2; 10 nucleotides align to TRBD1. Losses at the gene ends were 1 base for V and 5 bases for J; bases not matched to a gene: 13. The CDR3 is 19 residues long. Germline V gives CDR1 MNHNS, CDR2 SASEGT.

This clone was counted once. The rearrangement uses TRBV27 and TRBJ1-1, with TRBD1 matching 8 bases. There are 13 residues in the CDR3. In germline, CDR1 is MNHEY, CDR2 SMNVEV (reference sequence). V was clipped by 2 bases and J by 11 bases; unmatched bases: 7. CDR3 loop: CASSLRTGSGAFF. As DNA, the CDR3 is TGTGCCAGCAGTTTAAGGACAGGGTCTGGGGCTTTCTTT.

V usage is TRBV29-1 and J usage is TRBJ2-7, with a tentative D call TRBD1 (5 bases). Germline values: CDR1 SQVTM, CDR2 ANQGSEA. Trimming removed 6 bases from V and 2 bases from J, with 8 bases in between. The CDR3 extends over 11 amino acids. The CDR3 loop reads CSVEQAYEQYF. In DNA form, the CDR3 reads TGCAGCGTAGAACAGGCCTACGAGCAGTACTTC.

The chain couples TRBV6-5 to TRBJ1-2; no reliable D call. The CDR3 totals 16 residues. Trimming took off 0 bases at V and 4 bases at J, with 15 bases between the two ends. Germline loops: CDR1 MNHEY, CDR2 SVGAGI. The CDR3 DNA reads TGTGCCAGCAGTTACTCGATAGCACTAGGGCCCTATGGCTACACCTTC. It translates to CASSYSIALGPYGYTF.

The rearrangement joins TRBV19 to TRBJ1-1, with 7 bases lining up with TRBD1. Trimming cost V 1 base and J 2 bases; bases outside gene matches: 10. Germline CDR1 and CDR2: LNHDA and SQIVND (reference sequence). The CDR3 is 17 residues long. The CDR3 here is CASSIGRIGTANTEAFF. The CDR3 region has the DNA TGTGCCAGTAGTATAGGACGAATCGGGACAGCCAACACTGAAGCTTTCTTT.

A remark on this clone: The sample contains more than one DNA sequence encoding this CDR3. This rearrangement joins TRBV10-3 to TRBJ2-3; 10 nucleotides align to TRBD2. V gave up 4 bases and J gave up 2 bases; unmatched junction bases: 6. The CDR3 covers 16 residues. Germline lookup yields CDR1 ENHRY and CDR2 SYGVKD. CDR3 protein: CAISGLAGATTDTQYF. DNA for the CDR3: TGTGCCATCAGTGGGCTAGCGGGAGCAACCACAGATACGCAGTATTTT.

CDR3 sequence reads: CASSQRRSATEAFF. The CDR3 DNA sequence: TGTGCCAGCAGCCAGAGGAGGTCGGCCACTGAAGCTTTCTTT. The chain recombines TRBV5-7 with TRBJ1-1; D gene ambiguous. TRBV5-7 is designated an ORF whose function remains uncertain. V gave up 4 bases and J gave up 4 bases, with 14 bases separating them. CDR3 length: 14 amino acids.

This chain joins TRBV6-6 and TRBJ2-1; TRBD1 aligns across 7 bases. The germline V gene has CDR1 MNHNY and CDR2 SVGAGI (reference sequence). V shed 2 bases and J 13 bases; nucleotides not matched to a gene: 11. The CDR3 runs 14 residues. The chain's CDR3 is CASSYRGQVSVQFF. CDR3 nucleotides: TGTGCCAGCAGTTACCGAGGACAGGTCTCGGTTCAGTTCTTC.

This clone was counted between two and nine times. J is TRBJ2-7 and V is TRBV7-2, with 7 bases fitting TRBD1. The V gene's germline CDR1 is SGHTA and CDR2 FQGNSA. This CDR3 spans 15 amino acids. After removal of 2 bases from V and 4 bases from J, the junction contained 8 bases not matched to a gene. CDR3 nucleotides: TGTGCCAGCAGCTTAATGGTGGGACAGCCATACGAGCAGTACTTC. This sequence encodes CASSLMVGQPYEQYF.

The gene calls are TRBV30 and TRBJ2-5; TRBD2 matches at 8 bases. CDR3 length: 15 residues. After removal of 1 base from V and 2 bases from J, the junction contained 6 bases not matched to a gene. The germline V gene has CDR1 GTSNPN and CDR2 SVGIG (reference sequence). CDR3 sequence (DNA): TGTGCCTGGAGTGGGCTAGCGGGCCCTCAAGAGACCCAGTACTTC. Encoded protein: CAWSGLAGPQETQYF.

This clone was found a few times. This rearrangement joins TRBV5-1 to TRBJ2-7; possible D gene TRBD2, 5 bases. The CDR3 loop spans 13 amino acids. Trimming stripped 4 bases from V and 4 bases from J, with 12 bases between. In germline, CDR1 is SGHRS, CDR2 YFSETQ. CDR3: CASSVEGRYEQYF. The CDR3 DNA sequence: TGCGCCAGCAGCGTCGAGGGTCGGTACGAGCAGTACTTC. Drawing the rest from reference TRBV5-1 and TRBJ2-7, the complete variable domain is KAGVTQTPRYLIKTRGQQVTLSCSPISGHRSVSWYQQTPGQGLQFLFEYFSETQRNKGNFPGRFSGRQFSNSRSEMNVSTLELGDSALYLCASSVEGRYEQYFGPGTRLTVT.

V is TRBV7-2 and J is TRBJ2-7; weak D call: TRBD1 (5 bases). The CDR3 covers 14 residues. CDR1 SGHTA and CDR2 FQGNSA come from the germline V gene. V was clipped by 0 bases and J by 2 bases, with 8 bases between them. The CDR3 DNA follows: TGTGCCAGCAGCTTAGCGGGGCCTGCCTACGAGCAGTACTTC. Encoded protein: CASSLAGPAYEQYF.

This chain links TRBV19 with TRBJ2-3; TRBD1 matches 9 bases. CDR1 and CDR2 from the germline V gene are LNHDA and SQIVND (reference sequence). This CDR3 contains 20 residues. Unmatched junction bases numbered 19, after V lost 3 bases and J lost 3 bases. CDR3 protein: CASSIFHLPGTGIQTDTQYF. In DNA form, the CDR3 reads TGTGCCAGTAGTATTTTCCACTTGCCCGGGACAGGGATTCAGACAGATACGCAGTATTTT.

This rearrangement joins TRBV27 to TRBJ2-7; 11 positions agree with TRBD1. Trimming took 6 bases from V and 1 from J; bases not matched to a gene: 2. Germline V gene sequence: CDR1 MNHEY, CDR2 SMNVEV (reference sequence). The CDR3 runs to 14 residues. DNA for the CDR3: TGTGCCAGCAGGGGGACAGGGGGGTCCTACGAGCAGTACTTC. Its protein product is CASRGTGGSYEQYF.

V gene TRBV10-3 combines with J gene TRBJ1-2; weak D call: TRBD1 (5 bases). The CDR3 extends over 17 amino acids. V lost 5 bases, J lost 0 bases, and 19 bases lay in between. Germline values: CDR1 ENHRY, CDR2 SYGVKD. The CDR3 region has the DNA TGTGCCATCAGTTTAGGTCAGGGAACGGGAGCTAACTATGGCTACACCTTC. Translating it yields CAISLGQGTGANYGYTF.

This chain links TRBV18 with TRBJ2-5; 11 bases agree with TRBD2. Germline V gene data show CDR1 as KGHSH and CDR2 as LQKENI. V was pared by 3 bases and J by 1 base, with 10 bases of the junction left unmatched. This CDR3 has 18 amino acids. For the CDR3, the DNA is TGTGCCAGCTCACCGAATGGGCTAGCGGGAGGCCCCCAAGAGACCCAGTACTTC. This translates into CASSPNGLAGGPQETQYF. The full variable domain, with the rest looked up from reference TRBV18 and TRBJ2-5, is NAGVMQNPRHLVRRRGQEARLRCSPMKGHSHVYWYRQLPEEGLKFMVYLQKENIIDESGMPKERFSAEFPKEGPSILRIQQVVRGDSAAYFCASSPNGLAGGPQETQYFGPGTRLLVL.

CDR3 sequence (DNA): TGTGCCAGCAAGAAACTAGCGCTAAGCACAGATACGCAGTATTTT. Translating gives CASKKLALSTDTQYF. V and J are TRBV6-1 and TRBJ2-3; 7 nucleotides line up with TRBD2. Per germline, CDR1 MNHNS and CDR2 SASEGT. With 7 bases clipped from V and 0 bases from J, the junction kept 7 bases outside the gene matches. The CDR3 contains 15 residues.

The chain is built from TRBV29-1 and TRBJ2-1, with 9 bases lining up with TRBD2. The trim removed 5 bases at V and 6 bases at J, leaving 5 bases unmatched. This CDR3 has 13 residues. Germline assignment: CDR1 SQVTM and CDR2 ANQGSEA. For the CDR3, the DNA is TGCAGCGTTAGCACTAGCGGGTTCAATGAGCAGTTCTTC. As protein: CSVSTSGFNEQFF.

The rearrangement uses TRBV15 and TRBJ2-5, with D unclear. The CDR3 has 14 amino acids. In germline, CDR1 is LNHNV, CDR2 YYDKDF (reference sequence). V was pared by 0 bases and J by 1 base, with 6 bases between. CDR3 sequence: CATSRDRPQETQYF. The CDR3 region has the DNA TGTGCCACCAGCAGAGATCGTCCCCAAGAGACCCAGTACTTC. The entire variable domain, with the rest obtained from reference TRBV15 and TRBJ2-5, is as follows: DAMVIQNPRYQVTQFGKPVTLSCSQTLNHNVMYWYQQKSSQAPKLLFHYYDKDFNNEADTPDNFQSRRPNTSFCFLDIRSPGLGDTAMYLCATSRDRPQETQYFGPGTRLLVL.

The chain combines TRBV18 with TRBJ1-5; 11 bases are a match to TRBD1. CDR3 length: 16 amino acids. Germline CDR1 is KGHSH and CDR2 is LQKENI. J lost 1 base, V lost 2 bases, and 1 base had no gene match. This chain's CDR3 is CASSPGTGGSNQPQHF. The CDR3 DNA follows: TGTGCCAGCTCACCAGGGACAGGGGGAAGCAATCAGCCCCAGCATTTT.

The V and J genes are TRBV7-3 and TRBJ1-1, with a tentative D call TRBD1 (6 bases). The CDR3 has 13 amino acids. V was trimmed by 3 bases and J by 4 bases, leaving 9 bases between them. Germline lookup yields CDR1 SGHTA and CDR2 FQGTGA. CDR3 sequence: CASSFTGPTEAFF. The CDR3 nucleotides read TGTGCCAGCAGCTTCACAGGGCCCACTGAAGCTTTCTTT.

This chain links TRBV10-3 with TRBJ1-4; D call uncertain. Per germline, CDR1 ENHRY and CDR2 SYGVKD. CDR3 length equals 17 residues. V was clipped by 6 bases and J by 0 bases, with 17 bases between them. The CDR3 nucleotides read TGTGCCATCAGCGCCCGGTCGTCCGGGACAACTAATGAAAAACTGTTTTTT. Amino acids: CAISARSSGTTNEKLFF.